The sequence of this T cell receptor beta chain was determined in a study of cytotoxic CD8 clonotypes in ibrutinib-treated CLL. Background on the study: Timing of response sample collection was a median approximately twelve months after treatment start, with a range of 6 to 36.

Per germline, CDR1 SGHVS and CDR2 FQNEAQ. The CDR3 has 14 residues. Trimming took off 1 base at V and 5 bases at J, with 9 bases between the two ends. Here immunoSEQ multiplex PCR was the method, and the copy in TCRdb shows in-frame clones only, minus some. The sample includes 200,000 to 250,000 clones, roughly 73% of them seen just once. The V and J genes are TRBV7-8 and TRBJ1-5; no reliable D call. This TCR came from a human donor with chronic lymphocytic leukemia. Source: PBMCs, taken after 12 months of ibrutinib treatment. CDR3 protein: CASSLDPSYQPQHF. The CDR3 nucleotides are TGTGCCAGCAGCTTAGACCCCTCATATCAGCCCCAGCATTTT.